This is a list of T cell receptor beta chains from one sample in a study of cytomegalovirus exposure and HLA in healthy donors. TCRdb keeps only in-frame clones here, not all; method: immunoSEQ multiplex PCR. The sample contains approximately 110,000 clones, about 94% of which appear only once. The source material was PBMCs. These receptors originate from a woman aged 18 to 35 in good health and CMV-seronegative. The CDR3 runs from the conserved cysteine through the conserved F or W. D genes are given only for firm matches. Only part of the rows carry a size: once, few, many, or a class if the clone is expanded.

D	J	V	size	CDR3	DNA
-	TRBJ1-1	TRBV28	-	CASTHYPGRVDPNMNTEAFF	TGTGCCAGCACCCACTACCCGGGCAGGGTAGACCCAAATATGAACACTGAAGCTTTCTTT
-	TRBJ1-4	TRBV13	-	CASSSRPFEKLFF	TGTGCCAGCAGCTCTAGGCCCTTTGAAAAACTGTTTTTT
-	TRBJ1-1	TRBV7-9	-	CASKSGPNTEAFF	TGTGCCAGCAAGAGCGGACCGAACACTGAAGCTTTCTTT
-	TRBJ2-7	TRBV5-1	-	CASSLGAGFFHEQYF	TGCGCCAGCAGCTTGGGAGCAGGGTTTTTCCACGAGCAGTACTTC
-	TRBJ1-1	TRBV4-1	-	CASSQVRETEAFF	TGCGCCAGCAGCCAAGTGCGCGAAACTGAAGCTTTCTTT
TRBD1	TRBJ2-5	TRBV2	once	CASTSTGEETQYF	TGTGCCAGCACGTCGACAGGGGAAGAGACCCAGTACTTC
-	TRBJ2-7	TRBV6-6	-	CASSYGLTYEQYF	TGTGCCAGCAGTTACGGGCTCACCTACGAGCAGTACTTC
-	TRBJ2-7	TRBV2	-	CASTGAYEQYF	TGTGCCAGCACCGGGGCCTACGAGCAGTACTTC
TRBD2	TRBJ2-1	TRBV6-4	-	CASRAGGLNEQFF	TGTGCCAGCAGGGCGGGAGGGCTGAATGAGCAGTTCTTC
TRBD2	TRBJ2-3	TRBV4-1	-	CASSQSASGRTDTQYF	TGCGCCAGCAGCCAGAGCGCTAGCGGGAGAACAGATACGCAGTATTTT
TRBD1	TRBJ1-1	TRBV30	-	CADQPGQGASEAFF	TGTGCCGACCAACCGGGACAGGGGGCCTCTGAAGCTTTCTTT
-	TRBJ2-1	TRBV4-1	-	CASSPWDSAYNEQFF	TGCGCCAGCAGCCCCTGGGACTCGGCCTACAATGAGCAGTTCTTC
-	TRBJ2-1	TRBV19	-	CASSISGYEQFF	TGTGCCAGTAGTATCTCCGGTTATGAGCAGTTCTTC
-	TRBJ2-5	TRBV5-1	-	CASSLGAAQETQYF	TGCGCCAGCAGCTTGGGGGCAGCCCAAGAGACCCAGTACTTC
-	TRBJ1-2	TRBV6-6	-	CASTDEWGRDYGNTF	TGTGCCAGCACCGACGAGTGGGGTCGGGACTATGGCAACACCTTC
TRBD2	TRBJ2-1	TRBV6-5	-	CASSLSGSSYNEQFF	TGTGCCAGCAGCCTTAGCGGGAGCTCCTACAATGAGCAGTTCTTC
-	TRBJ1-5	TRBV5-6	-	CASSSDRLNQPQHF	TGTGCCAGCAGCTCCGACAGGCTCAATCAGCCCCAGCATTTT
TRBD1	TRBJ1-2	TRBV6-5	-	CASSLDRGYGYTF	TGTGCCAGCAGTCTTGACAGGGGGTATGGCTACACCTTC
TRBD1	TRBJ2-5	TRBV5-1	-	CASSPDPITGTGETQYF	TGCGCCAGCAGCCCCGACCCAATAACAGGGACAGGAGAGACCCAGTACTTC
-	TRBJ1-3	TRBV5-1	-	CASSLELGGSGNTIYF	TGCGCCAGCAGCTTGGAACTCGGGGGATCTGGAAACACCATATATTTT
TRBD1	TRBJ1-2	TRBV18	-	CASSAGGTALYGYTF	TGTGCCAGCTCCGCAGGGGGAACAGCCCTCTATGGCTACACCTTC
TRBD1	TRBJ2-1	TRBV28	-	CASSLPGGENNEQFF	TGTGCCAGCAGTCTTCCAGGGGGCGAAAACAATGAGCAGTTCTTC
TRBD1	TRBJ1-1	TRBV20-1	-	CRGQGGTEAFF	TGCAGAGGACAGGGCGGCACTGAAGCTTTCTTT
-	TRBJ2-1	TRBV9	-	CASSPTTSYNEQFF	TGTGCCAGCAGCCCCACCACTAGCTACAATGAGCAGTTCTTC
-	TRBJ1-3	TRBV27	-	CASRASSGNTIYF	TGTGCCAGCCGAGCAAGCTCTGGAAACACCATATATTTT
-	TRBJ2-3	TRBV7-9	-	CASSPLFQRDTQYF	TGTGCCAGCAGCCCCCTTTTTCAGCGAGATACGCAGTATTTT
-	TRBJ1-1	TRBV18	-	CASSPSGGQTEAFF	TGTGCCAGCTCACCATCGGGGGGTCAGACTGAAGCTTTCTTT
-	TRBJ1-2	TRBV7-2	-	CASSEDPRQSGYTF	TGTGCCAGCAGCGAAGACCCCCGACAGAGTGGCTACACCTTC
TRBD2	TRBJ2-1	TRBV9	-	CASSVGWGGSSYNEQFF	TGTGCCAGCAGCGTAGGTTGGGGCGGGAGCTCCTACAATGAGCAGTTCTTC
TRBD2	TRBJ2-7	TRBV6-5	-	CASTRLAGTSSEQYF	TGTGCCAGCACCCGACTAGCGGGAACCAGTTCCGAGCAGTACTTC
-	TRBJ2-7	TRBV10-2	-	CASSVEGVVYEQYF	TGCGCCAGCAGTGTCGAGGGAGTGGTCTACGAGCAGTACTTC
-	TRBJ1-2	TRBV6-5	-	CASSQGVDGYTF	TGTGCCAGCAGTCAAGGGGTGGATGGCTACACCTTC
-	TRBJ1-1	TRBV2	-	CASNTRGDTEAFF	TGTGCCAGCAATACCCGGGGGGACACTGAAGCTTTCTTT
TRBD1	TRBJ1-1	TRBV10-1	-	CASSPGQGRLNTEAFF	TGCGCCAGCAGCCCCGGACAGGGGAGGCTGAACACTGAAGCTTTCTTT
-	TRBJ2-7	TRBV6-5	-	CASSSPTPPYEQYF	TGTGCCAGCAGTTCTCCCACTCCACCCTACGAGCAGTACTTC
TRBD2	TRBJ2-5	TRBV5-6	-	CASSLGLGQETQYF	TGTGCCAGCAGCTTAGGACTAGGGCAAGAGACCCAGTACTTC
-	TRBJ1-1	TRBV9	-	CASSVSGQLNTEAFF	TGTGCCAGCAGCGTATCGGGACAATTGAACACTGAAGCTTTCTTT
TRBD2	TRBJ2-5	TRBV7-9	-	CASSLLAGEWETQYF	TGTGCCAGCAGCTTACTAGCGGGGGAATGGGAGACCCAGTACTTC
TRBD2	TRBJ2-3	TRBV13	-	CASSTTRDYGADTQYF	TGTGCCAGCAGCACCACGCGGGACTACGGAGCAGATACGCAGTATTTT
-	TRBJ2-1	TRBV27	-	CASMVEGSYNEQFF	TGTGCCAGCATGGTGGAGGGCTCCTACAATGAGCAGTTCTTC
TRBD1	TRBJ2-3	TRBV27	once	CASSQGQPLVDTQYF	TGTGCCAGCAGTCAGGGACAGCCATTAGTAGATACGCAGTATTTT
TRBD1	TRBJ1-6	TRBV6-1	-	CASSEMGQPNSPLHF	TGTGCCAGCAGTGAAATGGGACAGCCTAATTCACCCCTCCACTTT
TRBD1	TRBJ2-6	TRBV19	-	CASSGTGGSGANVLTF	TGTGCCAGTAGTGGGACAGGGGGCTCTGGGGCCAACGTCCTGACTTTC
TRBD2	TRBJ2-3	TRBV5-4	-	CASSTLTSGETDTQYF	TGTGCCAGCAGCACCCTGACTAGCGGGGAAACAGATACGCAGTATTTT
-	TRBJ1-5	TRBV6-1	-	CASREGNQPQHF	TGTGCCAGCCGAGAGGGTAATCAGCCCCAGCATTTT